The T cell receptor (beta chain) under discussion was sequenced for a study of cytomegalovirus exposure and HLA in healthy donors. The V end lost 2 bases, the J end lost 2 bases, and 12 bases lay between the germline ends. The CDR3 has 15 residues. Germline V lookup: CDR1 MNHEY, CDR2 SVGAGI. Findings and caveats of the study: Common viral pathogens (according to a later analysis) appeared linked to several of the most significant clusters. Researchers reportedly found TCR beta sequences accurately predicted most subjects' HLA-A and HLA-B alleles. Evidence from a later analysis indicated that most CMV-associated TCR beta chains looked HLA-restricted. According to the study, around 180 TCR beta chains were cytomegalovirus-associated.

Primers for the PCR totalled 60 Vbeta and 13 Jbeta. Data came from immunoSEQ multiplex PCR; TCRdb stores just in-frame clones and leaves some out. Seen here are under 150,000 clones, about 69% observed once, and the top ten hold 3.1%. This clone was seen only a few times. What it recognizes is unknown. The gene calls are TRBV6-5 and TRBJ1-1; D is possibly TRBD1 (5 bases). Sequenced material: PBMCs. This receptor was identified in a man aged 25 to 40 in good health and CMV-seronegative. This CDR3 is CASSYRATGNTEAFF. DNA for the CDR3: TGTGCCAGCAGTTACCGCGCTACAGGTAACACTGAAGCTTTCTTT.